The present entry profiles one TCR beta chain with its context. CDR3 length equals 15 residues. V lost 4 bases and J lost 0, with 14 bases in between. Germline-derived CDR1 and CDR2 are SGHKS and YYEKEE (reference sequence). Repertoires were generated with immunoSEQ multiplex PCR, while TCRdb's copy carries only in-frame clones and drops some. The data contain about 450,000 clones, around 79% of them singletons. The data were taken from a study of shared clonotypes between healthy human individuals. J is TRBJ2-7 and V is TRBV5-5; a possible D gene is TRBD2 (7 bases). Sequenced material: PBMCs. This TCR was sampled from a middle-aged woman in good health. Some clones in this sample may be carry-over from other donors' samples. The CDR3 DNA is TGTGCCAGCAGCATCCGGGGAGGGGGCTCCTACGAGCAGTACTTC. The encoded protein is CASSIRGGGSYEQYF. The full variable domain, completed using reference TRBV5-5 and TRBJ2-7, is DAGVTQSPTHLIKTRGQQVTLRCSPISGHKSVSWYQQVLGQGPQFIFQYYEKEERGRGNFPDRFSARQFPNYSSELNVNALLLGDSALYLCASSIRGGGSYEQYFGPGTRLTVT.